This TCR beta chain was captured by sequencing in a study of vaccination and CD4 T cells after COVID-19 (dated by TCRdb to between 2022 and 2023). The study in broad terms: Convalescent patients had a positive SARS-CoV-2 result on nasal swab PCR, and of these patients, several had mild disease and one had severe disease. Control cultures used a CEFX viral epitope pool as positive control, an HIV-1 Nef peptide pool as negative control, or no peptide. The convalescent cohort included six males and four females, with two Hispanic individuals, seven Caucasians, two Asians and one multiracial person. In 10 COVID-19 convalescent patients and 4 infection-naive healthy vaccine recipients, the spike-specific CD4+ TCR repertoire before mRNA vaccination was compared with the repertoire after mRNA vaccination. The cultures were stimulated with overlapping spike peptide pools from SARS-CoV-2 and from the common cold coronaviruses HCoV-NL63, HCoV-OC43 and HCoV-229E. Post-vaccine blood samples were taken a median of about 72 days after the second vaccine dose, with a range of about 12 to 250 days. Each participant got two doses of either the Pfizer-BioNTech BNT162b2 vaccine (n=8) or the Moderna mRNA-1273 vaccine (n=2). Post-COVID blood samples were collected from convalescent patients a median of around 100 days after diagnosis, with a range of about 30 to 180 days.

Reading the label with the study, this specimen's treatment or condition is: approximately 9-day PBMC culture with coronavirus spike peptide pools or control peptides (ViraFEST assay). The study used the ViraFEST assay, which expanded antigen-specific T cells with peptide pools and then identified expanded clonotypes by TCR sequencing. The convalescent patients' positive SARS-CoV-2 PCR tests fell between March and December 2020, which was before the Alpha, Beta and Delta variants emerged in the United States. PBMCs were cultured at two million per well in IMDM supplemented with about 5% human AB serum and about 10 IU/ml IL-2, with approximately 11 ug/ml peptide pools added. Half of the culture medium was replaced with fresh IL-2-containing medium on days 3 and 7. CD4+ T cells were isolated after about 10 days of culture through negative selection using the EasySep CD4+ T cell isolation kit. Ficoll-Paque Plus gradient centrifugation was used to isolate PBMCs from whole blood, and the isolated PBMCs were then either used fresh or cryopreserved at -140C. Culture conditions were generally each tested in triplicate wells.

Overall study outcomes, separate from this receptor: The study included relatively few convalescent patients and did not analyze early timepoints after natural infection. Of the vaccine-specific clones in convalescent patients, 304 of 307, or nearly all, reacted only to SARS-CoV-2 spike and did not cross-react with common cold coronaviruses. The median count of SARS-CoV-2-reactive clonotypes went up from 20 to 25 after infection to some 38 after vaccination, although the change was not significant. In convalescent patients, a median 86.3% of post-vaccine SARS-CoV-2-reactive clones were detected only after vaccination, and vaccine-specific priming was suggested by this finding.

Points on this clonotype: Which antigen it targets is not known. No qualities accompany the bases; no much larger clone lies one base away.

The CDR3 runs 16 residues from the cysteine to the phenylalanine. Kept here is only the CDR3 DNA, which spans 48 bases and is read in frame from base 1. V has 4 bases trimmed and J has 1 base trimmed; junction bases matching no gene number 7. CDR1 and CDR2, per the germline V gene, are MNHEY and SVGEGT. Library generation was performed with PCR. TCR sequencing of DNA from cultured CD4+ T cells used the Oncomine TCR Beta short-read assay at the Johns Hopkins FTIC core. The QIAamp micro DNA kit was used to extract genomic DNA from the cultured CD4+ T cells. The Oncomine TCR Beta libraries from cultured CD4+ T cells were pooled using unique dual indexes and then sequenced on an Illumina iSeq 100. The original methods were these. Non-productive sequences were removed, and CDR3s not starting with C, not ending with F or W, or shorter than 7 amino acids were discarded. The MANAFEST web application identified antigen-specific clonotypes by comparing peptide-stimulated wells against reference wells and other culture wells. Positive clones required FDR below 0.05, an odds ratio above 5, and productive frequency above 0.1% in at least two of three replicate wells. Cross-reactive clonotypes were defined as significantly expanded in both SARS-CoV-2 spike wells and at least one common cold coronavirus spike condition. CDR3 homology was assessed with Levenshtein distances (stringdist) and unrooted phylogenetic trees (ape) in R version 3.6.1. The public reads were quality trimmed at Q25 with fastp and then assembled into clones with MiXCR by TCRdb, keeping productive beta chains. Under each unique CDR3 protein, matching rows form one entry showing the most common genes and DNA. TCRdb's processing, not the authors' own work, is the source of the V and J calls. The sample table lists 20,000 to 25,000 distinct CDR3 sequences, 35% to 55% of them with a count of one. Together, the top ten hold 7.2% of the sample.

The sequence links TRBV6-2 or TRBV6-3 to TRBJ2-7; TRBD1 lines up with 10 middle nucleotides. The sample was CD4+ T cells from blood, cultured in vitro. The TCR comes from a human donor who had recovered from COVID-19. CDR3 region: CASSSRGQGGSYEQYF. The sequenced DNA is TGTGCCAGCAGTTCTCGAGGACAGGGGGGGTCCTACGAGCAGTACTTC.